These 16 T cell receptor beta chains came from one sample sequenced in a study of blood T cell repertoires in COVID-19. The repertoire was sequenced with immunoSEQ multiplex PCR; TCRdb's copy has only in-frame clones and lacks some. The table lists hundreds of thousands of clones, approximately 86% of them singletons. What was sequenced was peripheral blood. These TCRs come from a woman in her twenties or thirties who had recovered from COVID-19.

The V call is TRBV21-1, the J call TRBJ2-1; the table names TRBD2, a call not compared with the DNA. TRBV21-1 counts as a pseudogene. This CDR3 comprises 15 residues. CDR3 sequence (DNA): TGTGCCAGCATATGTAGCGGGGGCCCTATCAATGAGCAGTTCTTC. It is translated as CASICSGGPINEQFF.

The table lists this clone with a count of one. J is TRBJ2-7 and V is TRBV19, with 9 bases identical to TRBD2. From germline, CDR1 is LNHDA and CDR2 SQIVND (reference sequence). The CDR3 contains 16 residues. The V segment lost 1 base and the J segment 6 bases; nucleotides outside the gene matches: 10. The CDR3 spells CASSIGGRAGYGEQYF. DNA for the CDR3: TGTGCCAGTAGTATAGGCGGGAGGGCCGGGTATGGCGAGCAGTACTTC.

V gene TRBV5-8 combines with J gene TRBJ2-1, with 9 bases aligning to TRBD2. The CDR3 sequence is 16 residues long. V was pared by 2 bases and J by 2 bases, with 5 bases of the junction left unmatched. Looked up from germline, CDR1 is SGHTS and CDR2 is YDEGEE. The CDR3 coding sequence is TGTGCCAGCAGCTTTGCCGCTAGCGGGACCTACAATGAGCAGTTCTTC. Translating gives CASSFAASGTYNEQFF.

The chain joins TRBV5-4 to TRBJ2-1, with D possibly being TRBD2 (5 bases). This CDR3 comprises 16 residues. V gave up 0 bases and J gave up 3 bases, with 13 bases separating them. Germline V gene lookup returns CDR1 SGHNT and CDR2 YYREEE (reference sequence). The CDR3: CASSLEVRGYYNEQFF. DNA of the CDR3: TGTGCCAGCAGCTTGGAAGTCCGGGGATACTACAATGAGCAGTTCTTC.

This chain connects TRBV10-3 to TRBJ2-5, with D possibly being TRBD2 (7 bases). The ends were cut back, 10 bases at V and 1 base at J, with 16 bases in the middle. The length of the CDR3 is 14 residues. Germline CDR1 is ENHRY and CDR2 is SYGVKD. The CDR3 region has the DNA TGTGCCACCGGGAGGATAGGGGGCCAAGAGACCCAGTACTTC. Protein sequence: CATGRIGGQETQYF.

Written as DNA, the CDR3 is TGTGCCTGGAGTGACCAGGCAGCTTACGAGCAGTACTTC. This codes for CAWSDQAAYEQYF. The chain combines TRBV30 with TRBJ2-7; D is uncertain. The ends were cut back, 1 base at V and 4 bases at J, with 11 bases in the middle. The CDR3 runs 13 residues. From germline, CDR1 is GTSNPN and CDR2 SVGIG (reference sequence).

The chain combines TRBV27 with TRBJ2-7; D is ambiguous. This CDR3 has 18 residues. Germline CDR1 is MNHEY and CDR2 is SMNVEV (reference sequence). Trimming left V 3 bases short and J 2 bases short, with 23 bases between. In nucleotides, the CDR3 is TGTGCCAGCAGTTTCTCCCCACAAGTGGCAGGTCTGACCTACGAGCAGTACTTC. Translated: CASSFSPQVAGLTYEQYF.

The chain has TRBV28 and TRBJ1-6; 9 nucleotides agree with TRBD1. The J segment lost 11 bases and the V segment lost 6 bases, leaving 5 bases of the junction unmatched. The CDR3 consists of 13 residues. CDR1 is MDHEN and CDR2 is SYDVKM in the germline V gene. CDR3 protein: CASSGQGWAPLHF. The CDR3 nucleotides read TGTGCCAGCAGCGGACAGGGGTGGGCACCCCTCCACTTT.

This clone was picked up a small number of times. The chain couples TRBV3-1 (or the pseudogene TRBV3-2) to TRBJ1-3; D not resolved. CDR1 is LGHDT and CDR2 is YNNKEL in the germline V gene (reference sequence). V was trimmed by 1 base and J by 0 bases, leaving 10 bases between them. The CDR3 is 16 residues long. CDR3 coding DNA: TGTGCCAGCAGCCAAGGTCTGCCCGGCTCTGGAAACACCATATATTTT. Its translation is CASSQGLPGSGNTIYF.

In its sample, this clone was seen a few times. The chain joins TRBV5-6 to TRBJ1-6; 9 nucleotides line up with TRBD1. CDR3 length equals 14 residues. CDR1 SGHDT and CDR2 YYEEEE come from the germline V gene. V dropped 3 bases and J dropped 9; count of bases not matched to a gene: 4. The CDR3, as DNA: TGTGCCAGCAGCTCCGGACAGGGGATTTCACCCCTCCACTTT. This codes for CASSSGQGISPLHF.

The chain recombines TRBV29-1 with TRBJ2-1; 7 bases align to TRBD1. V dropped 5 bases and J dropped 8; count of bases not matched to a gene: 9. Germline-derived CDR1 and CDR2 are SQVTM and ANQGSEA. The CDR3 is 13 residues long. The CDR3 sequence is CSVIGGRLDEQFF. CDR3 in DNA: TGCAGCGTTATAGGGGGCAGGCTTGATGAGCAGTTCTTC.

The gene calls are TRBV19 and TRBJ1-6, with 7 bases identical to TRBD1. This CDR3 has 16 residues. V lost 5 bases, J lost 6 bases, and 10 bases stayed unmatched. Germline-derived CDR1 and CDR2 are LNHDA and SQIVND (reference sequence). CDR3 protein: CASSQGRTGRNSPLHF. The CDR3 DNA reads as TGTGCCAGTAGTCAAGGGCGGACAGGCCGTAATTCACCCCTCCACTTT.

The chain recombines TRBV2 with TRBJ1-4, with TRBD1 identical over 7 bases. The germline gives CDR1 SNHLY, CDR2 FYNNEI. V trimming: 8 bases; J trimming: 4 bases; junction bases outside the gene matches: 10. The CDR3 is 15 amino acids. This CDR3 reads CASAEAGTVNEKLFF. Here the CDR3 DNA reads TGTGCCAGCGCGGAGGCCGGGACAGTTAATGAAAAACTGTTTTTT.

This rearrangement joins TRBV6-4 to TRBJ2-7, with 9 bases aligning to TRBD2. The CDR3 spans 15 residues. Unmatched junction bases numbered 6, after V lost 0 bases and J lost 6 bases. Germline V CDR1 and CDR2: MRHNA, SNTAGT. This CDR3 reads CASSDSVAGDFEQYF. In DNA form, the CDR3 reads TGTGCCAGCAGTGACTCAGTAGCGGGAGATTTCGAGCAGTACTTC.

The rearrangement uses TRBV2 and TRBJ2-2; the D gene is possibly TRBD2 (6 bases). The length of the CDR3 is 13 residues. The V and J ends lost 3 bases and 7 bases respectively, with 9 bases between them. CDR1 SNHLY and CDR2 FYNNEI come from the germline V gene. The CDR3 nucleotides read TGTGCCAGCAGTGACCGGGGGATCGGGGAGCTGTTTTTT. Translation: CASSDRGIGELFF.

The chain combines TRBV7-2 with TRBJ1-2, with 9 bases fitting TRBD1. Germline trimming cut 2 bases from V and 8 bases from J; bases unmatched to any gene: 6. Germline values: CDR1 SGHTA, CDR2 FQGNSA. CDR3 length: 14 amino acids. The CDR3 DNA is TGTGCCAGCAGCTTAACCGGGACAGGGACCGGCTACACCTTC. It yields the protein CASSLTGTGTGYTF.